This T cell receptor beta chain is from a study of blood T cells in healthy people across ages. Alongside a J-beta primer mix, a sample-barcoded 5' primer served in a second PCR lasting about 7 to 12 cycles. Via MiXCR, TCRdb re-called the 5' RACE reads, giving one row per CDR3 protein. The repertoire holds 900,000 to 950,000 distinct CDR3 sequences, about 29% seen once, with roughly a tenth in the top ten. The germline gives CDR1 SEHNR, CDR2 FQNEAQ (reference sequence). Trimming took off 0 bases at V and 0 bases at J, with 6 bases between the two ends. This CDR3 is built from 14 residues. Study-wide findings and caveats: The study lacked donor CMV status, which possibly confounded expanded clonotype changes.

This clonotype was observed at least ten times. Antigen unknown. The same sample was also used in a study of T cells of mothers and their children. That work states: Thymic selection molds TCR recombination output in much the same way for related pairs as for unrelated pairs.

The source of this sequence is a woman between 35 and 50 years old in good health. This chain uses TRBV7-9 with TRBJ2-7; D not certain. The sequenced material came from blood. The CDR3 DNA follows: TGTGCCAGCAGCTTAGCTATAGCCTCCTACGAGCAGTACTTC. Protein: CASSLAIASYEQYF. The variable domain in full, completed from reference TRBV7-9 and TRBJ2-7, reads DTGVSQNPRHKITKRGQNVTFRCDPISEHNRLYWYRQTLGQGPEFLTYFQNEAQLEKSRLLSDRFSAERPKGSFSTLEIQRTEQGDSAMYLCASSLAIASYEQYFGPGTRLTVT.